This T cell receptor beta chain originates from a study of cytomegalovirus exposure and HLA in healthy donors. A word on this clone: Its specificity is not known.

Primers for the PCR totalled 60 Vbeta and 13 Jbeta. Clones were read by immunoSEQ multiplex PCR, and TCRdb kept only the in-frame ones, dropping some. The sample holds some 120,000 clones, 50% to 70% seen once. The V end lost 7 bases, the J end lost 2 bases, and 12 bases lay between the germline ends. In germline, CDR1 is SGHTS, CDR2 YDEGEE. CDR3 length: 14 residues. Regarding the study as a whole: Researchers reported in a later analysis that common viral pathogens appeared linked to several top clusters. In a later analysis, TCR beta V- and J-gene trimming was associated with a missense DCLRE1C variant.

This TCR came from a woman aged 35 to 49 in good health and CMV-seropositive. The rearrangement links TRBV5-8 to TRBJ2-2, with no clear D. Specimen: PBMCs. CDR3 amino acids: CASVRQANTGELFF. The CDR3 DNA sequence: TGTGCCAGCGTTCGCCAGGCAAACACCGGGGAGCTGTTTTTT.